One and the same sample provided the 9 T cell receptor beta chains below, sequenced in a study of blood T cell repertoires in COVID-19. Libraries were prepared by immunoSEQ multiplex PCR; TCRdb keeps only in-frame clonotypes and omits some of them. The sample records over 70,000 clones, roughly 90% being singletons. The sequencing sample was made of peripheral blood. These receptors all come from a human donor with active COVID-19. The donor label of this sample is uncertain.

The chain couples TRBV7-6 to TRBJ2-2; TRBD2 agrees at 10 bases. Per the germline V gene, CDR1 is SGHVS and CDR2 is FNYEAQ. V shed 1 base and J 0 bases; nucleotides not matched to a gene: 5. This CDR3 comprises 18 residues. This CDR3 reads CASSLGLAGETNTGELFF. DNA for the CDR3: TGTGCCAGCAGCTTAGGGCTAGCGGGGGAAACGAACACCGGGGAGCTGTTTTTT.

The V gene is TRBV6-5, the J gene TRBJ1-5, with 7 bases that match TRBD1. Trimming cost V 7 bases and J 5 bases; bases outside gene matches: 5. In germline, CDR1 is MNHEY, CDR2 SVGAGI. The CDR3 length is 13 residues. CDR3 nucleotide sequence: TGTGCCAGCATTCAGGGGGACGATCAGCCCCAGCATTTT. Its protein is CASIQGDDQPQHF.

V gene TRBV6-5 combines with J gene TRBJ2-3; D remains unclear. This CDR3 has 13 residues. Trimming stripped 9 bases from V and 6 bases from J, with 16 bases between. Germline CDR1 and CDR2: MNHEY and SVGAGI. Here the CDR3 reads CASENANFDTQYF. In DNA, the CDR3 is TGTGCCAGTGAAAACGCCAACTTTGATACGCAGTATTTT.

This clone is a singleton in its sample. The rearrangement uses TRBV12-5 and TRBJ1-1; the D gene is possibly TRBD1 (6 bases). This CDR3 has 16 residues. Germline V lookup: CDR1 LGHNT, CDR2 FRNRAP. Deletions cut 0 bases from V and 1 base from J, with 12 bases between. The CDR3: CASGLVLGAGNTEAFF. The CDR3 DNA sequence: TGTGCTAGTGGTTTGGTCTTGGGGGCGGGGAACACTGAAGCTTTCTTT.

The chain joins TRBV28 to TRBJ1-2, with 9 bases identical to TRBD1. The trim removed 5 bases at V and 3 bases at J, leaving 10 bases unmatched. This CDR3 is 16 amino acids long. Germline loops: CDR1 MDHEN, CDR2 SYDVKM. CDR3 residues: CASSALPGQGHYGYTF. The CDR3 DNA sequence: TGTGCCAGCAGTGCTCTCCCGGGACAGGGACACTATGGCTACACCTTC.

This chain connects TRBV3-1 (or the pseudogene TRBV3-2) to TRBJ2-5, with TRBD2 matching over 10 bases. CDR1 and CDR2 (germline): LGHDT, YNNKEL (reference sequence). This CDR3 is 18 amino acids long. Trimming took 5 bases from V and 4 from J; bases not matched to a gene: 16. This chain's CDR3 is CASSFVEAGGLVGETQYF. CDR3 bases: TGTGCCAGCAGCTTCGTGGAAGCGGGGGGGCTGGTCGGAGAGACCCAGTACTTC.

V usage is TRBV5-1 and J usage is TRBJ1-1; a possible D gene is TRBD1 (5 bases). Germline V gene data show CDR1 as SGHRS and CDR2 as YFSETQ. The V and J ends lost 1 base and 6 bases respectively, with 13 bases between them. The CDR3 runs 14 residues. In DNA form, the CDR3 reads TGCGCCAGCAGCTTGTCACGGGACTGGGCTGAAGCTTTCTTT. This gives the protein CASSLSRDWAEAFF.

The V gene is TRBV7-9, the J gene TRBJ2-2; 7 bases agree with TRBD1. CDR1 and CDR2 (germline): SEHNR, FQNEAQ (reference sequence). J was trimmed by 1 base and V by 3 bases; bases with no gene match: 8. The CDR3 loop spans 17 amino acids. The CDR3: CASSFNRDSLNTGELFF. The DNA of the CDR3 is TGTGCCAGCAGCTTCAACCGGGACAGCTTGAACACCGGGGAGCTGTTTTTT.

The chain combines TRBV5-1 with TRBJ2-7; D not resolved. V dropped 0 bases and J dropped 7 bases, with 17 bases sitting between them. Per germline, CDR1 SGHRS and CDR2 YFSETQ. This CDR3 is built from 15 residues. The CDR3 region is CASSLEVFGSGEQYF. The CDR3 region has the DNA TGCGCCAGCAGCTTGGAGGTTTTCGGGTCTGGGGAGCAGTACTTC. The variable domain in full, completed from reference TRBV5-1 and TRBJ2-7, reads KAGVTQTPRYLIKTRGQQVTLSCSPISGHRSVSWYQQTPGQGLQFLFEYFSETQRNKGNFPGRFSGRQFSNSRSEMNVSTLELGDSALYLCASSLEVFGSGEQYFGPGTRLTVT.